This passage covers 26 T cell receptor beta chains from one sample sequenced in a study of response to subunit inactivated influenza vaccine. TCRdb independently ran MiXCR on the RT-PCR reads; one entry per CDR3 protein. The sample lists more than 700,000 distinct CDR3 sequences, 21% occurring once. The source was PBMCs from blood, collected about 5 days after vaccination. These receptors originate from a man aged 50 to 59 who received an inactivated influenza vaccine.

The chain has TRBV7-2 and TRBJ2-5, with 10 bases matching TRBD1. With V trimmed by 5 bases and J by 5 bases, 5 bases remained unmatched. Germline CDR1 is SGHTA and CDR2 is FQGNSA. The CDR3 loop spans 14 amino acids. CDR3 amino acids: CASSRQGAMETQYF. The CDR3 DNA follows: TGTGCCAGCAGCCGACAGGGGGCAATGGAGACCCAGTACTTC.

The CDR3 loop is CSGGQGKHSGEQYF. DNA of the CDR3: TGCAGCGGAGGACAGGGTAAACATAGCGGCGAGCAGTACTTC. The V call is TRBV29-1, the J call TRBJ2-7; 8 nucleotides align to TRBD1. The CDR3 has 14 amino acids. Losses at the gene ends were 7 bases for V and 6 bases for J; bases not matched to a gene: 14. Germline lookup yields CDR1 SQVTM and CDR2 ANQGSEA.

The genes are TRBV30 and TRBJ2-7; D might be TRBD1 (6 bases). This CDR3 has 12 residues. Trimming left V 3 bases short and J 4 bases short, with 10 bases between. Germline V gene sequence: CDR1 GTSNPN, CDR2 SVGIG (reference sequence). CDR3 sequence reads: CAWSDRIYEQYF. DNA for the CDR3: TGTGCCTGGAGCGACAGGATATACGAGCAGTACTTC.

This clonotype was counted at least ten times. The rearrangement uses TRBV27 and TRBJ2-5; D is perhaps TRBD1 (6 bases). The CDR3 length is 15 residues. Trimming pared 4 bases from V and 7 bases from J, leaving 19 bases between. Germline V gene lookup returns CDR1 MNHEY and CDR2 SMNVEV (reference sequence). The CDR3 coding sequence is TGTGCCAGCAGTTCCAGGGCAGGGGTCTATGTGACCCAGTACTTC. Amino acids: CASSSRAGVYVTQYF.

This clonotype was recorded a few times. The chain has TRBV5-1 and TRBJ1-1; 9 bases are shared with TRBD1. Losses at the gene ends were 3 bases for V and 5 bases for J; bases not matched to a gene: 8. Germline CDR1 reads SGHRS; CDR2 reads YFSETQ. CDR3 length: 15 residues. The CDR3 loop reads CASSSRTGAYTEAFF. The CDR3 DNA is TGCGCCAGCAGCTCCCGGACAGGGGCGTATACTGAAGCTTTCTTT.

This clonotype was seen at least ten times. This sequence joins TRBV4-3 and TRBJ2-1; D not certain. The V gene's germline CDR1 is LGHNA and CDR2 YSLEER. The V gene lost 2 bases and the J gene lost 4 bases, with 15 bases spanning the gap. This CDR3 comprises 16 residues. CDR3 protein: CASSQNSRNRYNEQFF. The CDR3 DNA sequence: TGCGCCAGCAGCCAAAACAGTCGAAATCGATACAATGAGCAGTTCTTC.

V usage is TRBV12-3 or TRBV12-4 and J usage is TRBJ2-3, with 9 bases matching TRBD1. This CDR3 is built from 17 residues. Germline trimming cut 6 bases from V and 1 base from J; bases unmatched to any gene: 11. CDR3 loop: CASRAGQGILRTDTQYF. CDR3 nucleotides: TGTGCCAGCAGGGCGGGACAGGGAATCCTACGCACAGATACGCAGTATTTT.

This clonotype has only a few counts. The gene calls are TRBV28 and TRBJ1-6; D remains ambiguous. V lost 2 bases and J lost 9, with 5 bases in between. The CDR3 is made up of 12 amino acids. Looked up from germline, CDR1 is MDHEN and CDR2 is SYDVKM. CDR3 in amino acids: CASSLTPSPLHF. CDR3 in DNA: TGTGCCAGCAGTTTAACCCCTTCACCCCTCCACTTT. Full variable domain (rest looked up from reference TRBV28 and TRBJ1-6): DVKVTQSSRYLVKRTGEKVFLECVQDMDHENMFWYRQDPGLGLRLIYFSYDVKMKEKGDIPEGYSVSREKKERFSLILESASTNQTSMYLCASSLTPSPLHFGNGTRLTVT.

This clonotype was detected only a few times. V usage is TRBV19 and J usage is TRBJ1-5; a possible D gene is TRBD1 (5 bases). The V end lost 6 bases, the J end lost 3 bases, and 12 bases lay between the germline ends. This CDR3 has 14 amino acids. In germline, CDR1 is LNHDA, CDR2 SQIVND (reference sequence). The CDR3 DNA is TGTGCCAGTAGCGGGACGGCCAACAATCAGCCCCAGCATTTT. Its protein product is CASSGTANNQPQHF.

The chain is built from TRBV12-3 or TRBV12-4 and TRBJ2-3; D remains unclear. The CDR3 extends over 14 amino acids. Trimming pared 5 bases from V and 1 base from J, leaving 10 bases between. Written as DNA, the CDR3 is TGTGCCAGCAGTGCCCAACGGGGCACAGATACGCAGTATTTT. This codes for CASSAQRGTDTQYF.

The V gene is TRBV20-1, the J gene TRBJ2-1, with 7 nucleotides matching TRBD1. CDR3 size: 14 residues. Germline CDR1 DFQATT, CDR2 SNEGSKA (reference sequence). Trimming cost V 5 bases and J 5 bases; bases outside gene matches: 9. CDR3: CSAWAGQANNEQFF. The CDR3 coding sequence is TGCAGTGCTTGGGCCGGACAGGCTAACAATGAGCAGTTCTTC.

The rearrangement joins TRBV9 to TRBJ1-6; 8 nucleotides line up with TRBD1. CDR1 and CDR2 from the germline V gene are SGDLS and YYNGEE. CDR3 length equals 15 residues. V lost 0 bases and J lost 10; bases outside the gene matches: 6. The CDR3, as DNA: TGTGCCAGCAGCGTAGAAGGACAGGGCGGCTCACCCCTCCACTTT. Amino acids: CASSVEGQGGSPLHF.

This clonotype was counted between two and nine times. The V and J genes are TRBV7-8 and TRBJ1-5; no reliable D call. The CDR3 consists of 14 residues. Germline CDR1 is SGHVS and CDR2 is FQNEAQ. Trimming removed 5 bases from V and 4 bases from J, with 12 bases in between. This chain's CDR3 is CASSHAGKNQPQHF. CDR3 sequence (DNA): TGTGCCAGCAGCCATGCGGGAAAGAATCAGCCCCAGCATTTT. The full variable domain, rest sourced from reference TRBV7-8 and TRBJ1-5, is GAGVSQSPRYKVAKRGQDVALRCDPISGHVSLFWYQQALGQGPEFLTYFQNEAQLDKSGLPSDRFFAERPEGSVSTLKIQRTQQEDSAVYLCASSHAGKNQPQHFGDGTRLSIL.

V and J are TRBV7-4 and TRBJ2-2, with TRBD1 as a possible D gene (7 bases). The CDR3 extends over 15 amino acids. Trimming left V 5 bases short and J 7 bases short, with 17 bases between. Germline V gene sequence: CDR1 SGHVT, CDR2 SQSDAQ. The CDR3 nucleotides read TGTGCCAGCAGCCCCAGAGACAGGGAGGACGGGGAGCTGTTTTTT. It specifies CASSPRDREDGELFF. Looking up the rest from reference TRBV7-4 and TRBJ2-2 gives the full variable domain: GAGVSQSPRYKVAKRGRDVALRCDSISGHVTLYWYRQTLGQGSEVLTYSQSDAQRDKSGRPSGRFSAERPERSVSTLKIQRTEQGDSAVYLCASSPRDREDGELFFGEGSRLTVL.

The V and J genes are TRBV12-3 or TRBV12-4 and TRBJ2-1, with 9 bases fitting TRBD2. This CDR3 spans 14 amino acids. J was trimmed by 9 bases and V by 5 bases; bases with no gene match: 8. CDR3 loop: CASSPSGDASEQFF. The CDR3 coding sequence is TGTGCCAGCAGTCCTAGCGGGGACGCCTCTGAGCAGTTCTTC.

The chain employs TRBV20-1 and TRBJ2-3, with a possible D match to TRBD2 (6 bases). Per germline, CDR1 DFQATT and CDR2 SNEGSKA (reference sequence). V shed 2 bases and J shed 0 bases, with 9 bases lying between them. The CDR3 length is 14 residues. The CDR3 DNA sequence: TGCAGTGCTAGACTAGCGCCTAGCACAGATACGCAGTATTTT. Translating it yields CSARLAPSTDTQYF.

This clonotype was picked up a small number of times. The chain links TRBV4-3 to TRBJ2-7, with 10 bases lining up with TRBD2. V lost 0 bases, J lost 4 bases, and 6 bases stayed unmatched. Germline V gene data show CDR1 as LGHNA and CDR2 as YSLEER. CDR3 length: 16 residues. In DNA form, the CDR3 reads TGCGCCAGCAGCCAAGATGCTAGCGGGGGAGCTTACGAGCAGTACTTC. As protein: CASSQDASGGAYEQYF.

This clonotype was counted only a few times. The V gene is TRBV12-3 or TRBV12-4, the J gene TRBJ1-1; TRBD1 is a possible D gene (6 bases). This CDR3 spans 14 amino acids. With 5 bases removed from V and 5 bases from J, the gap between germline ends came to 15 bases. In DNA form, the CDR3 reads TGTGCCAGCAGTCCCCGGGGGGGCAGGACTGAAGCTTTCTTT. Translated: CASSPRGGRTEAFF.

This rearrangement joins TRBV7-8 to TRBJ1-2, with no clear D. Germline CDR1 is SGHVS and CDR2 is FQNEAQ. The CDR3 is 13 residues long. V was trimmed by 4 bases and J by 3 bases, leaving 9 bases between them. DNA for the CDR3: TGTGCCAGCAGCTCCGATTCCCACTATGGCTACACCTTC. This codes for CASSSDSHYGYTF.

The chain uses TRBV28 and TRBJ2-4; the D gene could be TRBD1 or TRBD2 (5 bases each). The V gene's germline CDR1 is MDHEN and CDR2 SYDVKM. CDR3 length equals 15 residues. The V and J ends lost 5 bases and 4 bases respectively, with 15 bases between them. The CDR3 bases are TGTGCCAGCAGTCCTGGTGGGACGTGGAAAAACATTCAGTACTTC. Translated: CASSPGGTWKNIQYF. Full variable domain (remainder filled in from reference TRBV28 and TRBJ2-4): DVKVTQSSRYLVKRTGEKVFLECVQDMDHENMFWYRQDPGLGLRLIYFSYDVKMKEKGDIPEGYSVSREKKERFSLILESASTNQTSMYLCASSPGGTWKNIQYFGAGTRLSVL.

This clonotype was seen only a few times. The chain combines TRBV5-1 with TRBJ2-2, with TRBD2 as a possible D gene (5 bases). Trimming shortened V by 2 bases and J by 4 bases, and 15 bases separated the two germline ends. The germline CDR1 and CDR2 sequences are SGHRS and YFSETQ. This CDR3 is built from 16 residues. The chain's CDR3 is CASSLTSIGSTGELFF. CDR3 DNA: TGCGCCAGCAGCTTAACCTCAATAGGGAGCACCGGGGAGCTGTTTTTT.

The chain employs TRBV20-1 and TRBJ2-7; D uncertain. Germline V gene lookup returns CDR1 DFQATT and CDR2 SNEGSKA (reference sequence). The CDR3 is 14 amino acids. The V and J ends lost 6 bases and 3 bases respectively, with 18 bases between them. CDR3 bases: TGCAGTGCACTTAACTTGGACCTCAACTACGAGCAGTACTTC. It translates to CSALNLDLNYEQYF.

This clonotype was seen a few times. The chain is built from TRBV21-1 and TRBJ1-1. TRBV21-1 is termed a pseudogene. The CDR3 is made up of 16 amino acids. CDR3 DNA sequence: TGTGCCAGCATCCAAGCAAGAACGGGCCCGAACACTGAAGCTTTCTTT. As protein: CASIQARTGPNTEAFF.

This clonotype has more than one count but fewer than ten. The chain carries TRBV20-1 and TRBJ1-6; no clear D. This CDR3 is 14 amino acids long. CDR1 and CDR2 from the germline V gene are DFQATT and SNEGSKA (reference sequence). The germline V and J ends were trimmed by 1 base and 7 bases, with 11 bases remaining between them. The CDR3 DNA is TGCAGTGCTAGAGGCGAGCTTCCCAATTCACCCCTCCACTTT. Translation gives CSARGELPNSPLHF.

In regard to this clonotype: At one end, the junction sequence differs from germline, possibly due to a read error. The chain employs TRBV3-1 and TRBJ2-7; D uncertain. The CDR3 contains 11 residues. CDR1 and CDR2 from the germline V gene are LGHDT and YNNKEL (reference sequence). The CDR3 sequence: CASSQGSRWDF. The CDR3 coding sequence is TGTGCCAGCAGCCAAGGCTCCCGATGGGACTTC.

The gene calls are TRBV29-1 and TRBJ2-3; 7 bases fit TRBD2. Germline lookup yields CDR1 SQVTM and CDR2 ANQGSEA. V lost 2 bases, J lost 5 bases, and 7 bases stayed unmatched. The CDR3 is made up of 14 amino acids. CDR3 in amino acids: CSVEFGVAGDTQYF. CDR3 in DNA: TGCAGCGTTGAATTTGGGGTAGCGGGAGATACGCAGTATTTT.